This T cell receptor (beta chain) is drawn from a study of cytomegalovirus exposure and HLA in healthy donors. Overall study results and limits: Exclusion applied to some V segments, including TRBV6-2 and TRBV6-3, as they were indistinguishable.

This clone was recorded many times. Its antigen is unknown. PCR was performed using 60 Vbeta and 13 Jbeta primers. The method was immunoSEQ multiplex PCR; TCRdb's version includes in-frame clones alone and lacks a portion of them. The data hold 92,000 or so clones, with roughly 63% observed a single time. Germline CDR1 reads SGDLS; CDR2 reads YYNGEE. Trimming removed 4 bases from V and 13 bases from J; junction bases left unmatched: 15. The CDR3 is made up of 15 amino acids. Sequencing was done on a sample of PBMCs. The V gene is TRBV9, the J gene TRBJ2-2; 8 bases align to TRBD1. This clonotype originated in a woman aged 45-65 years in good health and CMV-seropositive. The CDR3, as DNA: TGTGCCAGCAGCTCCGGACAGGGAGACTCGCGGGGGCTGTTTTTT. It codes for CASSSGQGDSRGLFF.